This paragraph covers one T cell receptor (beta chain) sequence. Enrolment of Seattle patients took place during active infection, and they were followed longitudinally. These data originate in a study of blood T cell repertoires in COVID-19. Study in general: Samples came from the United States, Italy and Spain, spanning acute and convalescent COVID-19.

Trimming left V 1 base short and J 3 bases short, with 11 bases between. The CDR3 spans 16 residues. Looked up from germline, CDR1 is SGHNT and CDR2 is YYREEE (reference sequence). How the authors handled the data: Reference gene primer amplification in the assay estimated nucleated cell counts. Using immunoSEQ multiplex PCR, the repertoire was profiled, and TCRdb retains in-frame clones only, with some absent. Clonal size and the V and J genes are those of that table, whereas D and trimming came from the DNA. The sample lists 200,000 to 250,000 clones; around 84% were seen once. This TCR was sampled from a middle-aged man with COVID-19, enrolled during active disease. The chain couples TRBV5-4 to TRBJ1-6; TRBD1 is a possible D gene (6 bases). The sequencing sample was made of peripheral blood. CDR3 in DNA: TGTGCCAGCAGCTTGATTGGGACACTCTATAATTCACCCCTCCACTTT. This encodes CASSLIGTLYNSPLHF.